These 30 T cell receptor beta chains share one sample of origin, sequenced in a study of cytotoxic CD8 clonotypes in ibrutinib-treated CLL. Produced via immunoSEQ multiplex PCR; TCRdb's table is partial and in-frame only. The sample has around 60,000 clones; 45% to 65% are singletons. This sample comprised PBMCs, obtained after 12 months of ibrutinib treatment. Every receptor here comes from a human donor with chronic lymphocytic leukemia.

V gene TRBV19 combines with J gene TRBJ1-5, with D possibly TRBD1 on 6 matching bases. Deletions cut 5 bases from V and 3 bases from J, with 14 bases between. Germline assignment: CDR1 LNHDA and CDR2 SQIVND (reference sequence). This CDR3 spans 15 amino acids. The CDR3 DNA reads TGTGCCAGTAGTTCGACCCGGACAGCCAATCAGCCCCAGCATTTT. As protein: CASSSTRTANQPQHF.

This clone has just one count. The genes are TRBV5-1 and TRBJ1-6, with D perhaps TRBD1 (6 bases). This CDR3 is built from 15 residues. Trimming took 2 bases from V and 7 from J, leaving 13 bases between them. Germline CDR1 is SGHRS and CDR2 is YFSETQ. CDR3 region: CASSFAGVENSPLHF. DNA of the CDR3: TGCGCCAGCAGCTTTGCAGGGGTCGAGAATTCACCCCTCCACTTT.

The CDR3 is CSAPNGGGETQYF. In nucleotides, the CDR3 is TGCAGCGCGCCGAACGGTGGTGGGGAGACCCAGTACTTC. This chain uses TRBV29-1 with TRBJ2-5; D unclear. The CDR3 length is 13 residues. CDR1 is SQVTM, CDR2 ANQGSEA, per germline. V lost 7 bases to trimming and J lost 5 bases, with 17 bases between them.

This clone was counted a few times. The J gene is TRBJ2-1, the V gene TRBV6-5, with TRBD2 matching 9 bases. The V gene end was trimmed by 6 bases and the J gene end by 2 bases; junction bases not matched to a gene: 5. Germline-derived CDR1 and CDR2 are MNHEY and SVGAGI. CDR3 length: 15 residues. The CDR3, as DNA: TGTGCCAGCAGGAATAGCGGGGGAACCTACAATGAGCAGTTCTTC. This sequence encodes CASRNSGGTYNEQFF.

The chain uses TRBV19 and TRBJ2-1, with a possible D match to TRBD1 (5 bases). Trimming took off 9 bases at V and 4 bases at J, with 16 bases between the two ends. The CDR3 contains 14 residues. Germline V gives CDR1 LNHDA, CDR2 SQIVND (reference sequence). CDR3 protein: CASRGQGPYNEQFF. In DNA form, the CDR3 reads TGTGCCAGCAGAGGACAAGGACCTTACAATGAGCAGTTCTTC.

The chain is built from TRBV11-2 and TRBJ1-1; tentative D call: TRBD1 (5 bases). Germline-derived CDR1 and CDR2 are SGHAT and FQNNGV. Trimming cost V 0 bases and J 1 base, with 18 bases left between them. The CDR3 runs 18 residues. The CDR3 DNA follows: TGTGCCAGCAGCTTAGAGCGGGTTTTGTGGGGGACGAACACTGAAGCTTTCTTT. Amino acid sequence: CASSLERVLWGTNTEAFF.

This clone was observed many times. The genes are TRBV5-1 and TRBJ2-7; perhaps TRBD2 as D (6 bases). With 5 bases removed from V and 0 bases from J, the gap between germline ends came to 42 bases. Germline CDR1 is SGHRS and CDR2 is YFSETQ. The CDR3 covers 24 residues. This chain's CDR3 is CASSLRGIQRSRQSGLTSSYEQYF. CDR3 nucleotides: TGCGCCAGCAGTTTGAGGGGAATCCAAAGGTCCAGACAATCGGGACTGACTAGCTCCTACGAGCAGTACTTC.

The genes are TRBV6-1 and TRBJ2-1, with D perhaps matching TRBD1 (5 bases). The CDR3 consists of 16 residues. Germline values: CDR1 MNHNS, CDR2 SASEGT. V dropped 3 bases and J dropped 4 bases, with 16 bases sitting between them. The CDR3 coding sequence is TGTGCCAGCAGTGATAGGTCAGGGCCGCGGTACAATGAGCAGTTCTTC. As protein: CASSDRSGPRYNEQFF.

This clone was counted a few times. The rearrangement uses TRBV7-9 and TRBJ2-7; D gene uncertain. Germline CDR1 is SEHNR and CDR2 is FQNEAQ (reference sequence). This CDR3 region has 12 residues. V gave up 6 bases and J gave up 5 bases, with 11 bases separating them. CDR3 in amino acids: CASSHAADEQYF. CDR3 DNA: TGTGCCAGCAGTCACGCGGCGGACGAGCAGTACTTC.

The CDR3 spells CASRASGSNQPQHF. Here the CDR3 DNA reads TGTGCCAGCAGGGCCTCGGGAAGCAATCAGCCCCAGCATTTT. The chain carries TRBV6-1 and TRBJ1-5; D gene uncertain. Germline values: CDR1 MNHNS, CDR2 SASEGT. The length of the CDR3 is 14 residues. Trimming removed 6 bases from V and 1 base from J, with 10 bases in between.

CDR3 bases: TGTGCCAGCTCACCCCGGACAGACTATGGCTACACCTTC. This codes for CASSPRTDYGYTF. The chain uses TRBV18 and TRBJ1-2, with D possibly being TRBD1 (6 bases). The CDR3 contains 13 residues. Per the germline V gene, CDR1 is KGHSH and CDR2 is LQKENI. V was cut by 3 bases and J by 3 bases, with 8 bases left in between.

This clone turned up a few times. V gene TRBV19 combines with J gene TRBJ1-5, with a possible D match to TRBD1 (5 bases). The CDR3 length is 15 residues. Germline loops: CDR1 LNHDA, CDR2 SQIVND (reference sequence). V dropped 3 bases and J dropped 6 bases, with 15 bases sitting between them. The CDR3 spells CASSIESGRGQPQHF. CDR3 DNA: TGTGCCAGTAGTATTGAATCGGGGCGGGGTCAGCCCCAGCATTTT.

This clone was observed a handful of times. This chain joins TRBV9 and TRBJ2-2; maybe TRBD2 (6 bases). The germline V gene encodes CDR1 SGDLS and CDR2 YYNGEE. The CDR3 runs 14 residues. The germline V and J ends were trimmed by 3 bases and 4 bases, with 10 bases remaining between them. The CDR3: CASSELAPTGELFF. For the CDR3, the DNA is TGTGCCAGCAGCGAACTAGCCCCCACCGGGGAGCTGTTTTTT.

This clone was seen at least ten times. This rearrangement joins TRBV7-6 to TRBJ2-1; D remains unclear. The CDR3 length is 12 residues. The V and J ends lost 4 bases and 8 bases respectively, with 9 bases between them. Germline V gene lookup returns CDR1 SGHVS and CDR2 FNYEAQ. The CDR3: CASSSLAYEQFF. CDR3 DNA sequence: TGTGCCAGCAGCTCACTGGCTTATGAGCAGTTCTTC.

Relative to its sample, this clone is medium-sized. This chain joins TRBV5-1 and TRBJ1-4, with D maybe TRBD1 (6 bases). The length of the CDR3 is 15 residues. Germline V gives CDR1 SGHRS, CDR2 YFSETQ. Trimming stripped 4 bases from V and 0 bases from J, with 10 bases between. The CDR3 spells CASSQGTSTNEKLFF. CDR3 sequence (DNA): TGCGCCAGCAGCCAGGGGACTTCAACTAATGAAAAACTGTTTTTT.

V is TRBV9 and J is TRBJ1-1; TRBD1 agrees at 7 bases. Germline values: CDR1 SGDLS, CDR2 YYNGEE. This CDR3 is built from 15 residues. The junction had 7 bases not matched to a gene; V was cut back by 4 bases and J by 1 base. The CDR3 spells CASSPGTAPNTEAFF. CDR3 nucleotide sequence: TGTGCCAGCAGCCCAGGGACAGCCCCGAACACTGAAGCTTTCTTT.

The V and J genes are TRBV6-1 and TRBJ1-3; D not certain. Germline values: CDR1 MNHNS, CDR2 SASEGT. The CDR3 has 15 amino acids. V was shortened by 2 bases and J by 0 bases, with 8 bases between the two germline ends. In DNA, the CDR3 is TGTGCCAGCAGTGAATCCGGGTCCTCTGGAAACACCATATATTTT. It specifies CASSESGSSGNTIYF.

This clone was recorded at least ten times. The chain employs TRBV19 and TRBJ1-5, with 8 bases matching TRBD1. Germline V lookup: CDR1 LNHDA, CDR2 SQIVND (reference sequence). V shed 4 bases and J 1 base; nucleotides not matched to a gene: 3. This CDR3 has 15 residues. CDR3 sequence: CASSSGQGSNQPQHF. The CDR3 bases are TGTGCCAGTAGTAGTGGACAGGGAAGCAATCAGCCCCAGCATTTT.

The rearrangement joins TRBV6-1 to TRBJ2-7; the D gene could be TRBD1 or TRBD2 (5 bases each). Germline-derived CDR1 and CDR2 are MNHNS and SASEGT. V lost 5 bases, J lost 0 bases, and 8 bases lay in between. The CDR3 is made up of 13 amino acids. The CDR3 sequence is CASSRDVSYEQYF. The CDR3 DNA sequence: TGTGCCAGCAGTCGGGACGTCTCCTACGAGCAGTACTTC.

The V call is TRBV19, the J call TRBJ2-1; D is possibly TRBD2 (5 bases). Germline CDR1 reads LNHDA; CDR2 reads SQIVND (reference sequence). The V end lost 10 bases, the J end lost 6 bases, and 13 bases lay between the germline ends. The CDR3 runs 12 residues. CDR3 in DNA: TGTGCCACCAAAGGAGGCGTCAATGAGCAGTTCTTC. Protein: CATKGGVNEQFF.

The DNA of the CDR3 is TGTGCCAGCAGCCAAGTTAAAGCGGTCCGGGAGACCCAGTACTTC. It is translated as CASSQVKAVRETQYF. This chain joins TRBV14 and TRBJ2-5, with a tentative D call TRBD2 (5 bases). The germline V gene encodes CDR1 SGHDN and CDR2 FVKESK. The V end was cut by 1 base, the J end by 5 bases, with 14 bases between. This CDR3 is 15 amino acids long.

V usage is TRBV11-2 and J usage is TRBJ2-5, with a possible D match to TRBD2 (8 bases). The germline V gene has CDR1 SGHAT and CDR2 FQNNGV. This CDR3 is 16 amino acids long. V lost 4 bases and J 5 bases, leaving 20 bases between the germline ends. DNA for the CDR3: TGTGCCAGCAGCTCCCCCCGGATAGCGGGACAGGAGACCCAGTACTTC. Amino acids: CASSSPRIAGQETQYF.

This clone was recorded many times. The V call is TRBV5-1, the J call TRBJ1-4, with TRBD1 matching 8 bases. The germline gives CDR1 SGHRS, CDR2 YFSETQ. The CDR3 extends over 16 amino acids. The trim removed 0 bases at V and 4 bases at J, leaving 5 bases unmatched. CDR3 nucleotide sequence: TGCGCCAGCAGCTTGGCCAATGACAGGGGTAATGAAAAACTGTTTTTT. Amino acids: CASSLANDRGNEKLFF.

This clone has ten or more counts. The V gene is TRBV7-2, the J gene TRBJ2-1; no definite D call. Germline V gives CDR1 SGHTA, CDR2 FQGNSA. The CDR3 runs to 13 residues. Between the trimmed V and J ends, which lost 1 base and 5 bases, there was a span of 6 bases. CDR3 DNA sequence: TGTGCCAGCAGCTTAGGGAGAAACAATGAGCAGTTCTTC. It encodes CASSLGRNNEQFF.

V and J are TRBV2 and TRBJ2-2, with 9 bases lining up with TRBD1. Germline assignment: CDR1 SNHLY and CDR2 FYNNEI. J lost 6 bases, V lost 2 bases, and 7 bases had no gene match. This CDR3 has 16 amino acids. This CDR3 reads CASSEWTGVQPGELFF. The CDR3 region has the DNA TGTGCCAGCAGTGAATGGACAGGGGTACAGCCCGGGGAGCTGTTTTTT. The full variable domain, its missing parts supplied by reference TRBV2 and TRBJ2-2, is EPEVTQTPSHQVTQMGQEVILRCVPISNHLYFYWYRQILGQKVEFLVSFYNNEISEKSEIFDDQFSVERPDGSNFTLKIRSTKLEDSAMYFCASSEWTGVQPGELFFGEGSRLTVL.

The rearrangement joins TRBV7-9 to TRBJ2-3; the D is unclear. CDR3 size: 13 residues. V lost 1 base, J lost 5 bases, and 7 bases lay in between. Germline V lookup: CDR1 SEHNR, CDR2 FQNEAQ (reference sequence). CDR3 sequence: CASSLGAKDTQYF. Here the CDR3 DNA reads TGTGCCAGCAGCTTAGGAGCGAAAGATACGCAGTATTTT.

Written as DNA, the CDR3 is TGTGCCAGCAGCTGGACGGTTCGATCCTACAATGAGCAGTTCTTC. Translated: CASSWTVRSYNEQFF. The V gene is TRBV6-6, the J gene TRBJ2-1; D not certain. Germline-derived CDR1 and CDR2 are MNHNY and SVGAGI (reference sequence). This CDR3 is built from 15 residues. V shed 6 bases and J shed 1 base, with 13 bases lying between them.

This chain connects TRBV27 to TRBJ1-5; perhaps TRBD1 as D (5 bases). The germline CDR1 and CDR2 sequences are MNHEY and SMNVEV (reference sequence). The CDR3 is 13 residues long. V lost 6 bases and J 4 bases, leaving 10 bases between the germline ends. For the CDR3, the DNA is TGTGCCAGCAGCTCGTGGGGGAATCAGCCCCAGCATTTT. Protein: CASSSWGNQPQHF.

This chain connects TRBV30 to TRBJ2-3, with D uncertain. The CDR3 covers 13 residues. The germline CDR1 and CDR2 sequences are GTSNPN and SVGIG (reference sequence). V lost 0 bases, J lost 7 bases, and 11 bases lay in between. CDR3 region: CAWSVTSSYTQYF. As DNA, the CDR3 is TGTGCCTGGAGTGTCACGAGCTCGTATACGCAGTATTTT.

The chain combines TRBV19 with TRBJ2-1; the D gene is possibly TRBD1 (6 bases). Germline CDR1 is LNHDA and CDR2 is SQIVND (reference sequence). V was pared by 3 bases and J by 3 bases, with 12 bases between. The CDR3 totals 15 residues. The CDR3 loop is CASSIQGLSYNEQFF. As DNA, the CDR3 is TGTGCCAGTAGTATTCAGGGGCTCAGCTACAATGAGCAGTTCTTC.